The rows below give T cell receptor beta chains drawn from one sample of a study of OX40 agonist ivuxolimab in advanced cancers. TCRdb keeps only in-frame clones here, not all; method: immunoSEQ multiplex PCR. Altogether almost 90,000 clones are present, under 95% being singletons, with the ten largest covering around 0.71%. Sequencing used CD4+ or CD8+ T cells sorted from blood, obtained in a trial of the OX40 agonist ivuxolimab. The receptor source for this set is an adult with an advanced solid tumor such as melanoma, head and neck, liver or kidney cancer. Each CDR3 is given with its conserved first and last residue. D genes are given only for firm matches. Size values are once, few and many counts, or a class for expanded clones, and some rows have none.

j_call clone_size d_call cdr3_length v_call cdr3_aa cdr3_nt
TRBJ2-1 . . 15 TRBV11-3 CASSPDTLGYNEQFF TGTGCCAGCAGCCCAGACACCCTGGGCTACAATGAGCAGTTCTTC
TRBJ1-6 few . 15 TRBV27 CASSTDNSYNSPLHF TGTGCCAGCAGTACGGACAACTCCTATAATTCACCCCTCCACTTT
TRBJ1-1 few . 13 TRBV6-1 CASMPTLNTEAFF TGTGCCAGCATGCCGACATTGAACACTGAAGCTTTCTTT
TRBJ2-1 . . 13 TRBV19 CASRIDRHNEQFF TGTGCCAGTAGAATCGACAGGCACAATGAGCAGTTCTTC
TRBJ2-1 . TRBD2 15 TRBV29-1 CSVGSGRGSYNEQFF TGCAGCGTCGGTAGCGGGAGAGGCTCCTACAATGAGCAGTTCTTC
TRBJ1-3 . . 14 TRBV10-1 CASSDGGTGNTIYF TGCGCCAGCAGTGACGGTGGAACTGGAAACACCATATATTTT
TRBJ1-4 . . 15 TRBV6-5 CASSYSGTTNEKLFF TGTGCCAGCAGTTACTCGGGGACAACTAATGAAAAACTGTTTTTT
TRBJ2-3 . TRBD2 15 TRBV27 CASRKAGGPSDTQYF TGTGCCAGCAGGAAAGCGGGGGGCCCGTCAGATACGCAGTATTTT
TRBJ1-2 few . 13 TRBV18 CASATGLPYGYTF TGTGCCAGCGCAACAGGGCTTCCCTATGGCTACACCTTC
TRBJ1-3 . . 14 TRBV28 CASSRGTFGNTIYF TGTGCCAGCAGTAGGGGGACCTTTGGAAACACCATATATTTT
TRBJ1-4 . TRBD1 13 TRBV2 CASGQGAHEKLFF TGTGCCAGCGGGCAGGGGGCGCACGAAAAACTGTTTTTT
TRBJ1-1 . . 13 TRBV7-3 CASQAGTNTEAFF TGTGCCAGCCAGGCAGGAACGAACACTGAAGCTTTCTTT
TRBJ2-2 . . 15 TRBV6-4 CASSDSAVPTGELFF TGTGCCAGCAGTGACTCGGCGGTCCCCACCGGGGAGCTGTTTTTT
TRBJ1-1 . . 15 TRBV5-4 CASSLAGGFNTEAFF TGTGCCAGCAGCTTGGCCGGGGGCTTTAACACTGAAGCTTTCTTT
TRBJ1-1 . . 13 TRBV7-3 CASSSYSSTEAFF TGTGCCAGCAGCTCCTATAGTAGCACTGAAGCTTTCTTT
TRBJ2-7 few . 14 TRBV5-1 CASSPGTPAHEQYF TGCGCCAGCAGCCCCGGGACACCAGCTCACGAGCAGTACTTC
TRBJ1-5 . TRBD1 15 TRBV7-2 CASSPGTGMNRPQHF TGTGCCAGCAGCCCCGGGACAGGCATGAATCGGCCCCAGCATTTT
TRBJ1-4 once . 14 TRBV11-3 CASSGGVGKRKLFF TGTGCCAGCAGCGGAGGGGTAGGCAAAAGAAAACTGTTTTTT
TRBJ2-5 . TRBD1 14 TRBV10-3 CAISHRDSLETQYF TGTGCCATCAGCCACCGGGACAGTTTAGAGACCCAGTACTTC
TRBJ2-1 . . 14 TRBV19 CASSIPGSWNEQFF TGTGCCAGTAGTATTCCGGGATCATGGAATGAGCAGTTCTTC
TRBJ2-2 . TRBD1 17 TRBV27 CASSQNPGQGSIGELFF TGTGCCAGCAGTCAAAACCCGGGACAGGGGTCGATCGGGGAGCTGTTTTTT
TRBJ2-3 . . 16 TRBV7-9 CASSLRRSEGTDTQYF TGTGCCAGCAGCTTACGGCGGTCCGAAGGCACAGATACGCAGTATTTT
TRBJ2-3 once . 16 TRBV9 CASSPVGDSLADTQYF TGTGCCAGCAGCCCAGTCGGGGATTCATTGGCAGATACGCAGTATTTT
TRBJ2-1 once TRBD2 16 TRBV19 CASSKTSGRVYNEQFF TGTGCCAGTAGTAAGACTAGCGGGAGGGTCTACAATGAGCAGTTCTTC
TRBJ1-5 few . 16 TRBV27 CASSERDIEGNQPQHF TGTGCCAGCAGCGAACGGGACATTGAGGGGAATCAGCCCCAGCATTTT
TRBJ2-2 . TRBD2 15 TRBV7-2 CASSFTSGISGELFF TGTGCCAGCAGCTTCACTAGCGGGATATCCGGGGAGCTGTTTTTT
TRBJ1-2 . . 14 TRBV7-3 CASSFGEGDIGYTF TGTGCCAGCAGCTTCGGGGAGGGAGATATTGGCTACACCTTC
TRBJ1-2 once . 16 TRBV18 CASSPGSGGANYGYTF TGTGCCAGCTCACCTGGTTCCGGGGGCGCAAACTATGGCTACACCTTC
TRBJ1-3 . . 16 TRBV9 CASSAGQFSSGNTIYF TGTGCCAGCAGCGCCGGACAGTTCAGCTCTGGAAACACCATATATTTT
TRBJ2-3 . . 15 TRBV11-2 CASSFLTDSTDTQYF TGTGCCAGCAGCTTTTTAACCGACAGCACAGATACGCAGTATTTT
TRBJ2-1 . . 11 TRBV2 CASSDRIEQFF TGTGCCAGCTCAGACCGTATTGAGCAGTTCTTC
TRBJ2-5 . . 13 TRBV30 CAWSLGGRETQYF TGTGCCTGGAGTTTGGGGGGCCGGGAGACCCAGTACTTC
TRBJ2-1 . TRBD2 15 TRBV27 CASTKTSGSINEQFF TGTGCCAGCACTAAGACTAGCGGGAGTATAAATGAGCAGTTCTTC
TRBJ2-7 . . 16 TRBV27 CASSLSMGGSSYEQYF TGTGCCAGCAGTTTATCGATGGGGGGTAGTTCTTACGAGCAGTACTTC
TRBJ1-3 . TRBD1 18 TRBV7-8 CASSLGGLGQSSGNTIYF TGTGCCAGCAGCTTAGGGGGATTGGGACAGAGCTCTGGAAACACCATATATTTT